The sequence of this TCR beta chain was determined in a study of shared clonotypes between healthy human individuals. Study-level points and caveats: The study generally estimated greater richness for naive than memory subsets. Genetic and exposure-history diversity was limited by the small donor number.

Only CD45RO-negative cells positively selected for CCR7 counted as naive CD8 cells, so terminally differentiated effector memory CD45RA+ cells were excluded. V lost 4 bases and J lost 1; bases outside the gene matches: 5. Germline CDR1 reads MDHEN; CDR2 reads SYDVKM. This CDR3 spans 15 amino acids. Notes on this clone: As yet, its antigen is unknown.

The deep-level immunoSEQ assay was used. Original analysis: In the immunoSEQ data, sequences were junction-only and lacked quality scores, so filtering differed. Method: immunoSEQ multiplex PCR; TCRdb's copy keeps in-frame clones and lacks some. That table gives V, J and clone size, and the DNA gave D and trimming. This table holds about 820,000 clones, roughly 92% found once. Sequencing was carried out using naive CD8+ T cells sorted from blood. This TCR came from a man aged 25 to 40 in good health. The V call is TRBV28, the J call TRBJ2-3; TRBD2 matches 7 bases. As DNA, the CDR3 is TGTGCCAGCAGTTGGGGAACTAGCGGCACAGATACGCAGTATTTT. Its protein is CASSWGTSGTDTQYF. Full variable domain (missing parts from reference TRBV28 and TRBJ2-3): DVKVTQSSRYLVKRTGEKVFLECVQDMDHENMFWYRQDPGLGLRLIYFSYDVKMKEKGDIPEGYSVSREKKERFSLILESASTNQTSMYLCASSWGTSGTDTQYFGPGTRLTVL.